These T cell receptor beta chains were read from a single sample in a study of T cell responses to AZD1222 COVID-19 vaccine. Generated by immunoSEQ multiplex PCR, the TCRdb table keeps only in-frame clones and is missing some. The sample includes 160,000 or so clones, around nine tenths of them seen just once. The sequenced sample was peripheral blood, obtained 28 days after the second AZD1222 dose. These receptors came from an adult who received the AZD1222 COVID-19 vaccine. The CDR3 runs from the conserved cysteine through the conserved F or W. D genes are given only for firm matches. Rows may omit the clone size; those that give it use once, few, many or a size class.

len,abundance,j_gene,v_gene,d_gene,CDR3nt,CDR3aa
15,-,TRBJ1-1,TRBV25-1,TRBD1,TGTGCCAGCAGTCCTCTCACAGGGGCGCTCGCTGAAGCTTTCTTT,CASSPLTGALAEAFF
11,-,TRBJ2-7,TRBV6-5,-,TGTGCCAGCAGGGGACCGAACGAGCAGTACTTC,CASRGPNEQYF
14,-,TRBJ1-5,TRBV19,-,TGTGCCAGTAGTACCCGCACGGTCGGGCAGCCCCAGCATTTT,CASSTRTVGQPQHF
14,-,TRBJ1-1,TRBV28,-,TGTGCCAGCAGTACCCCCGGGGCTAGGACTGAAGCTTTCTTT,CASSTPGARTEAFF
14,-,TRBJ1-2,TRBV5-1,TRBD1,TGCGCCAGCGATGCAGGGGGCAAGATCTATGGCTACACCTTC,CASDAGGKIYGYTF
15,-,TRBJ1-2,TRBV27,-,TGTGCCAGCAGTTTATCCCCTCGTCCTAGCTATGGCTACACCTTC,CASSLSPRPSYGYTF
15,-,TRBJ2-4,TRBV6-6,-,TGTGCCAGCAGGGAAGACTTACGGGGGCTTAACATTCAGTACTTC,CASREDLRGLNIQYF
14,-,TRBJ1-3,TRBV3-1/TRBV3-2,-,TGTGCCAGCAGCTTGCTGACAGAGCGAAACACCATATATTTT,CASSLLTERNTIYF
10,few,TRBJ2-5,TRBV18,-,TGTGCCAGCTCAAGGGAGACCCAGTACTTC,CASSRETQYF
19,once,TRBJ1-5,TRBV19,-,TGTGCCAGTAGTATTAGCTTCGGGCAGACTGAGGAGGCAAGCCAGCCCCAGCATTTT,CASSISFGQTEEASQPQHF
12,-,TRBJ1-2,TRBV6-5,TRBD1,TGTGCCAGCAGGACAGGGGAGTCAGGCTACACCTTC,CASRTGESGYTF
15,-,TRBJ2-7,TRBV5-1,TRBD1,TGCGCCAGCAGCTCCTCAGACAGGGGTTCCTACGAGCAGTACTTC,CASSSSDRGSYEQYF
15,-,TRBJ1-2,TRBV2,-,TGTGCCAGCAGTGAGGGGCAGGTCAGATCCTATGGCTACACCTTC,CASSEGQVRSYGYTF
14,-,TRBJ2-2,TRBV3-1/TRBV3-2,-,TGTGCCAGCAGCCCGCATACACCGGGAGCCGAGCTGTTTTTT,CASSPHTPGAELFF
13,-,TRBJ2-7,TRBV30,TRBD2,TGTGCCTGGGGGGGGGACGGACCCTACGAGCAGTACTTC,CAWGGDGPYEQYF
14,-,TRBJ2-3,TRBV7-2,-,TGTGCCAGCAGCTTAGTGAAGAATTCAGATACGCAGTATTTT,CASSLVKNSDTQYF
10,-,TRBJ1-5,TRBV20-1,-,TGCAGTGCCGGGGACCAACCCCAGCATTTT,CSAGDQPQHF
14,-,TRBJ1-1,TRBV19,-,TGTGCCAGTAGTCCCGCCGGGTTGAACACTGAAGCTTTCTTT,CASSPAGLNTEAFF
14,-,TRBJ1-2,TRBV6-2/TRBV6-3,TRBD1,TGTGCCAGCAGCTCAGGGGGGGCGAAGGATGGCTACACCTTC,CASSSGGAKDGYTF
12,-,TRBJ1-5,TRBV25-1,-,TGTGCCAGCAGGGGCGAGAATCAGCCCCAGCATTTT,CASRGENQPQHF
12,-,TRBJ1-2,TRBV19,-,TGTGCCAGTAGTAGGGACACAGATGGCTACACCTTC,CASSRDTDGYTF
16,-,TRBJ2-2,TRBV3-1/TRBV3-2,TRBD2,TGTGCCAGCAGCCCTTTAGCGGGGGGCCCCACCGGGGAGCTGTTTTTT,CASSPLAGGPTGELFF
13,few,TRBJ1-6,TRBV19,-,TGTGCCAGTAGTACAGGGTTAAATTCACCCCTCCACTTT,CASSTGLNSPLHF
15,-,TRBJ1-4,TRBV5-4,-,TGTGCCAGCAGCTTGTTAGGGCAGGGTTATGAAAAACTGTTTTTT,CASSLLGQGYEKLFF
11,-,TRBJ1-4,TRBV30,-,TGTGCCTGGAGAGTCTATGAAAAACTGTTTTTT,CAWRVYEKLFF
13,-,TRBJ2-1,TRBV5-4,-,TGTGCCAGCAGCTTGGAGCGTATCAATGAGCAGTTCTTC,CASSLERINEQFF
12,-,TRBJ1-2,TRBV30,-,TGTGCCTGGAGACCCGGGAACTATGGCTACACCTTC,CAWRPGNYGYTF
12,-,TRBJ2-2,TRBV9,-,TGTGCCAGCAGCGTAGCTACCGGGGAGCTGTTTTTT,CASSVATGELFF
18,-,TRBJ1-3,TRBV9,-,TGTGCCAGCAGCGTAGGGGCAGCCTCCCCAAGACCTGGAAACACCATATATTTT,CASSVGAASPRPGNTIYF
18,-,TRBJ2-6,TRBV5-4,TRBD1,TGTGCCAGCCTGGACCCTGGGACAGGGGGCTCTGGGGCCAACGTCCTGACTTTC,CASLDPGTGGSGANVLTF
16,-,TRBJ1-3,TRBV4-1,-,TGCGCCAGCAGCCAAGAATGGGCCAGAAGTCGGGACACCATATATTTT,CASSQEWARSRDTIYF
11,-,TRBJ2-5,TRBV20-1,-,TGCAGTGCTAGGGGGGGAGAGACCCAGTACTTC,CSARGGETQYF
16,-,TRBJ1-2,TRBV14,TRBD1,TGTGCCAGCAGCCAAAACATACTGGACAGGAACTATGGCTACACCTTC,CASSQNILDRNYGYTF
16,once,TRBJ2-3,TRBV5-1,TRBD1,TGCGCCAGCAGCTTCCGGACAGGGGTAGGCACAGATACGCAGTATTTT,CASSFRTGVGTDTQYF
16,-,TRBJ1-1,TRBV18,-,TGTGCCAGCTCACCTCAACAGGGATCGGAGAACACTGAAGCTTTCTTT,CASSPQQGSENTEAFF
14,-,TRBJ2-1,TRBV18,-,TGTGCCAGCTCACCACCCTCTAGCCCCAATGAGCAGTTCTTC,CASSPPSSPNEQFF
15,-,TRBJ1-2,TRBV2,-,TGTGCCAGCAAACGGCCAGAGCTCTTGGGCTGGGGCTACACCTTC,CASKRPELLGWGYTF
12,-,TRBJ1-4,TRBV30,-,TGTGCCTGCAACCCAACTAATGAAAAACTGTTTTTT,CACNPTNEKLFF
13,-,TRBJ1-3,TRBV3-1/TRBV3-2,-,TGTGCCAGCATCTCGGGGGCTGGAAACACCATATATTTT,CASISGAGNTIYF
16,-,TRBJ2-3,TRBV2,-,TGTGCCAGCAGATCAAATATAGGTTGGGGCACAGATACGCAGTATTTT,CASRSNIGWGTDTQYF
13,-,TRBJ2-5,TRBV6-4,-,TGTGCCAGCAGTGTTAGTCAAGGTAGATCCCAGTACTTC,CASSVSQGRSQYF
13,-,TRBJ1-5,TRBV6-5,-,TGTGCCAGCAGGACAAGTAGCAATCAGCCCCAGCATTTT,CASRTSSNQPQHF
15,once,TRBJ2-1,TRBV6-2/TRBV6-3,TRBD1,TGTGCCAGCAGCGAGCCGGGACAGGGGGCCTATGAGCAGTTCTTC,CASSEPGQGAYEQFF
13,-,TRBJ1-5,TRBV2,-,TGTGCCAGCAAGAGGGAATTGGATCAGCCCCAGCATTTT,CASKRELDQPQHF
21,once,TRBJ2-1,TRBV9,TRBD2,TGTGCCAGCAGCGTAAGGGAAGGTAAGGGACTAGCGGGGGGAAACTACAATGAGCAGTTCTTC,CASSVREGKGLAGGNYNEQFF
16,-,TRBJ1-1,TRBV6-6,-,TGTGCCAGCAGTTTTCCCCGGACAGAGAAAATAAGTGAAGCTTTCTTT,CASSFPRTEKISEAFF
15,-,TRBJ2-3,TRBV5-1,TRBD1,TGCGCCAGCAGCTTTTCGGGACAGACTACAGATACGCAGTATTTT,CASSFSGQTTDTQYF
14,-,TRBJ2-7,TRBV6-2/TRBV6-3,-,TGTGCCAGCAGCCCCTCAGGGGGGACCTACGAGCAGTACTTC,CASSPSGGTYEQYF
11,once,TRBJ2-1,TRBV12-3/TRBV12-4,-,TGTGCCAGCAGTTTCGGCTCTGAGCAGTTCTTC,CASSFGSEQFF
12,once,TRBJ1-2,TRBV30,-,TGTGCCTGGAGTCCCTTCCTAGGGGGCTACACCTTC,CAWSPFLGGYTF
13,once,TRBJ2-7,TRBV5-1,-,TGCGCCAGCAGCCTTCTGGGTCCCTACGAGCAGTACTTC,CASSLLGPYEQYF
15,-,TRBJ1-1,TRBV5-1,TRBD1,TGCGCCAGCAGCTTGCCAGGGGGGATGAACACTGAAGCTTTCTTT,CASSLPGGMNTEAFF
15,once,TRBJ2-3,TRBV18,-,TGTGCCAGCTCACCACCTAGTGAAGGCGCCAATACGCAGTATTTT,CASSPPSEGANTQYF
19,once,TRBJ1-3,TRBV28,TRBD1,TGTGCCAGCAGTCTCATCCGACAGGGCGTTATCATAACTGGAAACACCATATATTTT,CASSLIRQGVIITGNTIYF
15,-,TRBJ2-2,TRBV25-1,-,TGTGCCAGCAGTACACGGATTGGGAGCACCGGGGAGCTGTTTTTT,CASSTRIGSTGELFF
16,-,TRBJ2-7,TRBV19,TRBD1,TGTGCCAGTAGTACTGGGAGGGACAGGGTCTCCTACGAGCAGTACTTC,CASSTGRDRVSYEQYF
17,-,TRBJ1-1,TRBV11-3,-,TGTGCCAGCAGCCCCGGAAGGTTTGGCCAGTTGAACACTGAAGCTTTCTTT,CASSPGRFGQLNTEAFF
14,-,TRBJ2-7,TRBV19,-,TGTGCCAGTAGTATCGGAGGAACCCCCTACGAGCAGTACTTC,CASSIGGTPYEQYF
16,-,TRBJ2-7,TRBV6-5,TRBD1,TGTGCCAGCAGTTACCAATCGGGACAGGGGAAAGTCGAGCAGTACTTC,CASSYQSGQGKVEQYF